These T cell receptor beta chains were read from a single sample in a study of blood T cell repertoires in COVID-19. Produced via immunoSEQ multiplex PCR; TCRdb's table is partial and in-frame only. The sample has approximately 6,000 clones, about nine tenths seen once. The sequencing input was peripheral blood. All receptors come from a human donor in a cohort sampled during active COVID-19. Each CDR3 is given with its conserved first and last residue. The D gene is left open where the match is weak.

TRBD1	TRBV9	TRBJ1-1	CASSVVPLDRAGGTEAFF
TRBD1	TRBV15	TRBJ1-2	CATSRGTGAGYTF
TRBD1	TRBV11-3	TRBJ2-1	CASSRGQGAYNEQFF
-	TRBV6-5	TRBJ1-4	CATQGHDNEKLFF
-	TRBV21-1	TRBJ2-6	CASSMTDTVTSGANVLTF
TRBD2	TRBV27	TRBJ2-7	CASSLSGDYEQYF
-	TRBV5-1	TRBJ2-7	CASSPPRGSSYEQYF
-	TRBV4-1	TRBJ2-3	CASSQVGASPDTQYF
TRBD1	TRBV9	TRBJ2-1	CASSRMGQSYNEQFF
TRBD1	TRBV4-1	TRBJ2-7	CASSQGTGAFSYEQYF
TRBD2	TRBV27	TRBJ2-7	CASSPRDYSYEQYF
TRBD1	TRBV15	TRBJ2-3	CATAWDRGADTQYF
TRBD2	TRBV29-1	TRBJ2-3	CSVAGGDRSTDTQYF
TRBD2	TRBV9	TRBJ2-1	CASSPPWSGGPPNEQFF
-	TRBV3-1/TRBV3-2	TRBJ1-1	CASSILTVTAQTNTEAFF
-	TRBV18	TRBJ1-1	CASSEGLEAFF
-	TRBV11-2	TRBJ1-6	CASSFTLVNSPLHF
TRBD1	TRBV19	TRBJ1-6	CASSISDRGGYSPLHF
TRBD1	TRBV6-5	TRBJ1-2	CASILQGARGYTF
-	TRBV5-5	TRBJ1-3	CASSGTGSGNTIYF
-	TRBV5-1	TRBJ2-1	CASSLQQGYNEQFF
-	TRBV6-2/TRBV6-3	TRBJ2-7	CASGLGHYEQYF
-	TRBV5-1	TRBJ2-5	CASSWTSQAQYQETQYF
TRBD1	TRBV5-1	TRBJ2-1	CASSGTGGQLSIWNEQFF
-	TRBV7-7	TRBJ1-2	CASRWATGAYGYTF
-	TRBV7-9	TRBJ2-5	CASSSTTGSGTTQYF
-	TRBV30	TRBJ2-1	CAWSETQYNEQFF
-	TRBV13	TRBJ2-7	CASSLEGVSYEQYF
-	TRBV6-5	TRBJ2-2	CASSYSGATGELFF
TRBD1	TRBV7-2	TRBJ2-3	CASSLTGADTQYF
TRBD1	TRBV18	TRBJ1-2	CASSPPLPGQGKDYTF
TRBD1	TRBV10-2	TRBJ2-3	CATRDRGTDTQYF
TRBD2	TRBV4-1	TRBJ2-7	CASSQMAGTSADEQYF
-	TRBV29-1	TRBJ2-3	CSVESPEGSGDTQYF
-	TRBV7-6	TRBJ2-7	CASSLQGGGSYEQYF